Described below is a single T cell receptor (beta chain) sequence and its context. Its antigen is unknown. These data belong to a study of T cells after posttransplantation cyclophosphamide. Study-wide results and caveats: Blood and skin or GI T cell repertoires showed limited TRB overlap.

Trimming cost V 6 bases and J 5 bases, with 19 bases left between them. This CDR3 is 15 amino acids long. Germline loops: CDR1 ENHRY, CDR2 SYGVKD. Measured with immunoSEQ multiplex PCR; TCRdb has only the in-frame clones, and not every one. This sample has 30,000 or so clones, with 70% to 90% found just once. The sample consisted of PBMCs. The origin of this receptor is a man aged 45-65 years. V is TRBV10-3 and J is TRBJ1-1, with D possibly TRBD1 on 6 matching bases. CDR3 in amino acids: CAISTDSRGLTEAFF. CDR3 DNA sequence: TGTGCCATCAGCACGGACAGCCGAGGGTTGACTGAAGCTTTCTTT.